This entry describes one TCR beta chain. This sample was taken from a study of blood T cell repertoires in COVID-19. Study in general: Donors in the United States, Italy and Spain gave samples during acute or convalescent COVID-19.

CDR3 length: 18 residues. The germline V and J ends were trimmed by 5 bases and 0 bases, with 20 bases remaining between them. Germline values: CDR1 GTSNPN, CDR2 SVGIG (reference sequence). Generated by immunoSEQ multiplex PCR, the TCRdb table keeps only in-frame clones and is missing some. This sample carries 200,000 to 250,000 clones, roughly 85% of them seen once, and the ten largest clones take over 3%. This chain connects TRBV30 to TRBJ1-6; the D gene is possibly TRBD1 (5 bases). The receptor was isolated from a woman aged 40 to 50 with acute COVID-19. The sequenced material came from PBMCs or T cells enriched from blood (not recorded which). Here the CDR3 reads CAWGGVEGPSSYNSPLHF. CDR3 coding DNA: TGTGCCTGGGGGGGGGTAGAAGGACCGAGCTCCTATAATTCACCCCTCCACTTT.